This T cell receptor beta chain was observed in a study of regulatory T cells in long-lasting Graves disease. As regards this clonotype: Its antigen is not identified.

Through Arm-PCR of CDR3 regions and iRepertoire HTBI primers, TCR beta libraries were built. TCRdb reprocessed the multiplex PCR reads with MiXCR, giving one entry per CDR3 protein. The sample consists of 430,000 or so distinct CDR3 sequences, roughly a fifth of them appearing once. Study-level findings and limits: Persistent disease preferred TRBV28, TRBJ1-2 and TRBJ2-5; new disease, TRBV20-1 and TRBJ2-1.

Time point in this sample: persistent/refractory GD, antithyroid drugs over 5 years with positive TRAb. With RNA extracted from PBMCs as input, the TCR library was made. In this cohort, patients came from an endocrinology department located in Xi'an, China. Into tubes containing EDTA, nine milliliters of peripheral blood were drawn. The CDR3 sequence is 16 residues long. J gave up 2 bases and V 5 bases, and 11 bases lay outside the gene matches. CDR1 MDHEN and CDR2 SYDVKM come from the germline V gene. The J gene is TRBJ2-7, the V gene TRBV28; TRBD1 agrees at 8 bases. This specimen was peripheral blood mononuclear cells (PBMCs), taken when the disease was refractory, from a patient treated with antithyroid drugs. The clonotype originates from a female donor with Graves disease. In nucleotides, the CDR3 is TGTGCCAGCAGTCAGGAGACAGGGGATAGCCCCTACGAGCAGTACTTC. This translates into CASSQETGDSPYEQYF.